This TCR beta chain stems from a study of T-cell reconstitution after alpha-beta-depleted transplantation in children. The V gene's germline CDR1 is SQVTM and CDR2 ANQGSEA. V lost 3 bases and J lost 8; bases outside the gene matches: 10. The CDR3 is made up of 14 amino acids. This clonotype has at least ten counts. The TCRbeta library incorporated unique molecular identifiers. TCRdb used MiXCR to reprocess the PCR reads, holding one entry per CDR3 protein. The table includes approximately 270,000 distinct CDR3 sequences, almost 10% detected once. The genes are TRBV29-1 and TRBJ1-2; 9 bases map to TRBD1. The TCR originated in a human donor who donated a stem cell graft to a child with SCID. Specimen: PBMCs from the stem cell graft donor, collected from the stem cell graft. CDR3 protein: CSVEARDRESGYTF. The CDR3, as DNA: TGCAGCGTTGAGGCTCGGGACAGGGAATCGGGCTACACCTTC.